The sequence of this T cell receptor (beta chain) was determined in a study of OX40 agonist ivuxolimab in advanced cancers. Looking at the study overall: Partial responses were seen in three patients, one with hepatocellular carcinoma and two with cutaneous melanoma.

Study-wide points: Certain nonresponders likewise exhibited a low normalized T-cell clonal expansion.

Regarding this clone: Its antigen is unidentified.

This CDR3 has 13 amino acids. CDR1 is SGHTA, CDR2 FQGNSA, per germline. Trimming took off 8 bases at V and 5 bases at J, with 13 bases between the two ends. Here immunoSEQ multiplex PCR was the method, and the copy in TCRdb shows in-frame clones only, minus some. The data contain approximately 50,000 clones, roughly 82% of them singletons. The specimen comprised CD4+ or CD8+ T cells sorted from blood, sampled in a trial of the OX40 agonist ivuxolimab. V and J are TRBV7-2 and TRBJ1-5, with D possibly matching TRBD1 (5 bases). The sequence was collected from an adult with an advanced solid tumor such as melanoma, head and neck, liver or kidney cancer. DNA for the CDR3: TGTGCCAGCTCCGGGGGGTCTCATCAGCCCCAGCATTTT. It translates to CASSGGSHQPQHF. Variable domain in full (rest from reference TRBV7-2 and TRBJ1-5): GAGVSQSPSNKVTEKGKDVELRCDPISGHTALYWYRQSLGQGLEFLIYFQGNSAPDKSGLPSDRFSAERTGGSVSTLTIQRTQQEDSAVYLCASSGGSHQPQHFGDGTRLSIL.